This TCR beta chain was captured by sequencing in a study of blood T cell repertoires in COVID-19. As for the study in general: Sample material is recorded as cDNA or gDNA derived from T cells, B-cell-depleted T cells, or PBMCs.

Per the authors' pipeline: Quantification of nucleated cells was approximated via reference gene primer amplification. Assay used: immunoSEQ multiplex PCR; TCRdb lists only in-frame clones, some missing. That table supplies the V and J calls and clone size; D and trimming were determined from the DNA. The sample carries around 70,000 clones, 70% to 80% recorded once. CDR3 size: 16 residues. With 1 base removed from V and 2 bases from J, the gap between germline ends came to 14 bases. Germline V gene lookup returns CDR1 SGHTA and CDR2 FQGTGA. The receptor's source is a man between 65 and 80 years old with acute or convalescent COVID-19. The sample was peripheral blood. This chain connects TRBV7-3 to TRBJ1-1; D ambiguous. The CDR3 sequence is CASSLMGRSGNTEAFF. CDR3 bases: TGTGCCAGCAGCTTAATGGGCCGCAGCGGAAACACTGAAGCTTTCTTT.